What follows is one TCR beta chain and its context. Its antigen is undetermined. The CDR3 runs to 14 residues. Trimming removed 5 bases from V and 5 bases from J, with 12 bases in between. Looked up from germline, CDR1 is PRHDT and CDR2 is FYEKMQ (reference sequence). The data were produced by immunoSEQ multiplex PCR, yet TCRdb's version contains in-frame clones alone and is incomplete. The sample lists about 98,000 clones; roughly 88% were seen once. This entry is derived from a study of T cell responses to AZD1222 COVID-19 vaccine. In the study overall: Combined were second doses at about 4 or about 12 weeks. Study-level findings and limits: Following two doses of AZD1222, Spike-specific TCR breadth and depth rose. After the peak T cell response, and only then, were repertoires sampled. Females outnumbered males among donors, who were mostly white British; clonal diversity was possibly underestimated.

The clonotype comes from an adult in good health. The input for sequencing was peripheral blood, taken on day 0 of AZD1222 vaccination. The chain links TRBV13 to TRBJ1-4, with D unclear. The CDR3: CASSRGRNNEKLFF. The CDR3 DNA reads as TGTGCCAGCAGCCGGGGAAGGAACAATGAAAAACTGTTTTTT.